This TCR beta chain was identified in a study of T cell changes during pregnancy in multiple sclerosis. CDR1 and CDR2 (germline): PRHDT, FYEKMQ (reference sequence). V shed 4 bases and J 5 bases; nucleotides not matched to a gene: 6. This CDR3 is 14 amino acids long. The protocol was immunoSEQ multiplex PCR, while the TCRdb copy is restricted to in-frame clones and leaves out a portion. This sample has tens of thousands of clones, with about 85% found just once. The chain couples TRBV13 to TRBJ2-5; 8 bases are a match to TRBD1. The origin of this receptor is a female donor with multiple sclerosis, enrolled in a pregnancy study. The sequencing used CD8+ T cells from peripheral blood mononuclear cells, collected before pregnancy. CDR3 bases: TGTGCCAGCAGCTCGGACAGGGTGTCTGAGACCCAGTACTTC. This sequence encodes CASSSDRVSETQYF.